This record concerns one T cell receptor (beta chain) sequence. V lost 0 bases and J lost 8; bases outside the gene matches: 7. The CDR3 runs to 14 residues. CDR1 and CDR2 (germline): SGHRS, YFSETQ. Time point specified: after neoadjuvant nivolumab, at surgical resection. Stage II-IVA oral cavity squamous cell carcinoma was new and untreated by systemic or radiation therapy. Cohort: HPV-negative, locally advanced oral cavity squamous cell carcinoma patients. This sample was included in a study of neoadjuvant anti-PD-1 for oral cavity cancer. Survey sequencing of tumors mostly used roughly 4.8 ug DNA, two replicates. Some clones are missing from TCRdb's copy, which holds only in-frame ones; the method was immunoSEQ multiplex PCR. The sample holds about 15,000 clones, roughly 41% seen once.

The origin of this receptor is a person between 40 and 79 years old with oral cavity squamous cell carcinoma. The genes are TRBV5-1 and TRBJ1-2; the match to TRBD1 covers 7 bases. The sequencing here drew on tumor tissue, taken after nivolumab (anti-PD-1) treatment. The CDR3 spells CASSLESTGDGYTF. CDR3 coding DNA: TGCGCCAGCAGCTTGGAGAGTACAGGGGACGGCTACACCTTC.